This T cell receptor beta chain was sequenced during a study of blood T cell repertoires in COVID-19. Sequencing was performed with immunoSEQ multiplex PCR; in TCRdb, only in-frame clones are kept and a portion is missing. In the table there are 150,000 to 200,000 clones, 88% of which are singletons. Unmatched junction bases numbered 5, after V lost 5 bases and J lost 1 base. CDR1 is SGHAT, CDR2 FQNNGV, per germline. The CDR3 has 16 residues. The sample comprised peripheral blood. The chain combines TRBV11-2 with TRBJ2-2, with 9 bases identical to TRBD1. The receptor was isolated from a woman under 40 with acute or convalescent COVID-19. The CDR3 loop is CASSDTGGLNTGELFF. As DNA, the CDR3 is TGTGCCAGCAGCGATACAGGGGGCCTGAACACCGGGGAGCTGTTTTTT.